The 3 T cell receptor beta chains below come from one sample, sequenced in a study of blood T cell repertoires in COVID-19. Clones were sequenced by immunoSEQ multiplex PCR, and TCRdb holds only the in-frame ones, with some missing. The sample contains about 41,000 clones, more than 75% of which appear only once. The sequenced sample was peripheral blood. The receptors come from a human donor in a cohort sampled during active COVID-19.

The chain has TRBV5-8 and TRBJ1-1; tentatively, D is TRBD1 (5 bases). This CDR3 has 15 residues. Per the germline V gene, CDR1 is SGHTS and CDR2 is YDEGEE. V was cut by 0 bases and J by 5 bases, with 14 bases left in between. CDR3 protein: CASSLGGEELTEAFF. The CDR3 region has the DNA TGTGCCAGCAGCTTGGGGGGGGAGGAATTAACTGAAGCTTTCTTT.

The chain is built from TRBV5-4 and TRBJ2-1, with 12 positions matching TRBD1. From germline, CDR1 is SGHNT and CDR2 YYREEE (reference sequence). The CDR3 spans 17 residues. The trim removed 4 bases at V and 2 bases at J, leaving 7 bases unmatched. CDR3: CASSPSGQGAPYNEQFF. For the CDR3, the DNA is TGTGCCAGCAGCCCGTCGGGACAGGGGGCGCCCTACAATGAGCAGTTCTTC.

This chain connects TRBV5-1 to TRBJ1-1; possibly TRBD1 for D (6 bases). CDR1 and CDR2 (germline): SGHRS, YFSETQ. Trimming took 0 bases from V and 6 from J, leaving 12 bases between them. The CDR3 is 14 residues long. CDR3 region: CASSLAPGVAEAFF. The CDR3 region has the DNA TGCGCCAGCAGCTTGGCCCCAGGGGTTGCTGAAGCTTTCTTT.